The TCR beta chain under discussion was sequenced for a study of T cell responses to AZD1222 COVID-19 vaccine. Findings and limits, study-wide: Without day 14 samples, only post-peak T cell repertoires were studied. Clonal diversity may have been underestimated, and the donors were mostly white British, with more females than males. Baseline seropositivity characterized only six AZD1222 recipients. Spike-specific TCR depth and breadth grew after two AZD1222 doses.

CDR1 and CDR2 from the germline V gene are LNHDA and SQIVND (reference sequence). This CDR3 is 17 amino acids long. V lost 7 bases to trimming and J lost 6 bases; unmatched junction nucleotides: 15. Details on this clone: Antigen unknown.

This table comes from immunoSEQ multiplex PCR, and its TCRdb copy is limited to in-frame clones, with some not included. The table lists around 140,000 clones, 65% to 90% of them singletons. The clonotype comes from an adult who received the MenACWY meningococcal vaccine as a control. V and J are TRBV19 and TRBJ2-2; 9 bases agree with TRBD2. This material consisted of peripheral blood, taken 28 days after the second dose of the MenACWY control vaccine. The CDR3 loop reads CASKHELGLAGSGELFF. CDR3 nucleotides: TGTGCCAGTAAGCACGAATTGGGGCTAGCGGGATCCGGGGAGCTGTTTTTT. Combining the CDR3 with reference TRBV19 and TRBJ2-2 gives the whole variable domain DGGITQSPKYLFRKEGQNVTLSCEQNLNHDAMYWYRQDPGQGLRLIYYSQIVNDFQKGDIAEGYSVSREKKESFPLTVTSAQKNPTAFYLCASKHELGLAGSGELFFGEGSRLTVL.